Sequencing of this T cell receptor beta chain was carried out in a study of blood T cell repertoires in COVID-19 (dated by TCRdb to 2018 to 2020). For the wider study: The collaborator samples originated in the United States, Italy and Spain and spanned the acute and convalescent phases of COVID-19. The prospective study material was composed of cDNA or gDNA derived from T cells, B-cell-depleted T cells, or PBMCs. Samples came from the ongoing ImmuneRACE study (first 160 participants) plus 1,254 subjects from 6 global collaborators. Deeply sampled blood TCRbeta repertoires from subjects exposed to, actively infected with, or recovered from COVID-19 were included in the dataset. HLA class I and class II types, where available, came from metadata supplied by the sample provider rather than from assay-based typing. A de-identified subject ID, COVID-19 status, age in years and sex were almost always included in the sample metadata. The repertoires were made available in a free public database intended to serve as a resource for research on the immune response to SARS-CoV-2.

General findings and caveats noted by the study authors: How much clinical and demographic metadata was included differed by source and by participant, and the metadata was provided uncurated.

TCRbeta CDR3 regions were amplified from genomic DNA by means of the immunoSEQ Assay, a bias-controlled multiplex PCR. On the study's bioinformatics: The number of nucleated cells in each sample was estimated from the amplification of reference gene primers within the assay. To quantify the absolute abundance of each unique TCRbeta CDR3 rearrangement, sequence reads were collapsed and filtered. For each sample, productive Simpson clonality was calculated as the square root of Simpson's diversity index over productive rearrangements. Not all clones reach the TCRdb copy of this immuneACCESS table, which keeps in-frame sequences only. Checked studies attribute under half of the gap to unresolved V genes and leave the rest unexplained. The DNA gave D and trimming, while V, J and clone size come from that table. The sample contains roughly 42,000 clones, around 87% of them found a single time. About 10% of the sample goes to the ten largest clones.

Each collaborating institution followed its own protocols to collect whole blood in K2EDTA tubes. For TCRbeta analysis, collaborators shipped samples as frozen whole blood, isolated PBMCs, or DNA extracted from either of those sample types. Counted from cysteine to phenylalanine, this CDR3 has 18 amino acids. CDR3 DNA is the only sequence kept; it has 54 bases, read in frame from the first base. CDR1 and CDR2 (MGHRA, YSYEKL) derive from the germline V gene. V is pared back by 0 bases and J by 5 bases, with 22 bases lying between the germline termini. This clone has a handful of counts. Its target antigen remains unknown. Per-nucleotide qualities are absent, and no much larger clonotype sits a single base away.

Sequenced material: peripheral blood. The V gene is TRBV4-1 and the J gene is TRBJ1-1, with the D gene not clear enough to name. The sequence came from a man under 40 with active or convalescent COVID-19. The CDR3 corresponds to CASSQDSFAAPEQTEAFF. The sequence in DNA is TGCGCCAGCAGCCAAGACTCCTTCGCCGCCCCGGAACAGACTGAAGCTTTCTTT.